Shown below are 14 T cell receptor beta chains from a single sample sequenced in a study of blood T cell repertoires in COVID-19. The protocol was immunoSEQ multiplex PCR, while the TCRdb copy is restricted to in-frame clones and leaves out a portion. The sample holds fewer than 30,000 clones; approximately 83% are singletons and the top ten take around 30%. The specimen sequenced was peripheral blood. The receptors were gathered from an elderly woman with COVID-19, enrolled during active disease.

The gene calls are TRBV5-8 and TRBJ2-3; 9 nucleotides match TRBD1. The CDR3 spans 16 residues. The germline gives CDR1 SGHTS, CDR2 YDEGEE. The junction had 4 bases not matched to a gene; V was cut back by 2 bases and J by 0 bases. CDR3 in amino acids: CASSFWTGASTDTQYF. The CDR3 region has the DNA TGTGCCAGCAGCTTCTGGACAGGGGCTAGCACAGATACGCAGTATTTT.

The chain recombines TRBV3-1 (or the pseudogene TRBV3-2) with TRBJ2-4, with D tentatively TRBD2 (6 bases). The CDR3 sequence is 18 residues long. The V and J ends lost 1 base and 1 base respectively, with 17 bases between them. CDR1 is LGHDT, CDR2 YNNKEL, per germline (reference sequence). CDR3 in amino acids: CASSQVGGYGKAKNIQYF. For the CDR3, the DNA is TGTGCCAGCAGCCAAGTGGGGGGATATGGGAAGGCCAAAAACATTCAGTACTTC.

The chain uses TRBV4-1 and TRBJ1-4, with a tentative D call TRBD1 (6 bases). Germline lookup yields CDR1 MGHRA and CDR2 YSYEKL. The CDR3 has 13 amino acids. Trimming shortened V by 0 bases and J by 14 bases, and 13 bases separated the two germline ends. The DNA of the CDR3 is TGCGCCAGCAGCCAAGAGGGGGACACGTTCCTGTTTTTT. It encodes CASSQEGDTFLFF.

The chain recombines TRBV7-3 with TRBJ1-1; 7 bases are a match to TRBD1. The germline V gene has CDR1 SGHTA and CDR2 FQGTGA. The V segment lost 5 bases and the J segment 2 bases; nucleotides outside the gene matches: 5. The CDR3 runs 14 residues. The CDR3 loop reads CASSPDRANTEAFF. In DNA form, the CDR3 reads TGTGCCAGCAGCCCAGACAGGGCAAACACTGAAGCTTTCTTT.

This clone is medium-sized. V and J are TRBV6-2 or TRBV6-3 and TRBJ2-3; 7 nucleotides agree with TRBD2. Germline CDR1 reads MNHEY; CDR2 reads SVGEGT. J lost 0 bases, V lost 4 bases, and 4 bases had no gene match. This CDR3 region has 15 residues. CDR3 sequence (DNA): TGTGCCAGCAGTTCCGGCGGGGGAAGCACAGATACGCAGTATTTT. Amino acid sequence: CASSSGGGSTDTQYF.

V is TRBV6-2 or TRBV6-3 and J is TRBJ1-1; TRBD1 matches at 10 bases. Germline trimming cut 0 bases from V and 2 bases from J; bases unmatched to any gene: 3. The CDR3 is 16 residues long. CDR1 MNHEY and CDR2 SVGEGT come from the germline V gene. The CDR3 DNA reads as TGTGCCAGCAGTTACTCGACAGGGGGCATTAACACTGAAGCTTTCTTT. This sequence encodes CASSYSTGGINTEAFF.

The CDR3 region has the DNA TGTGCCAGCTCAACACGACAGGTCCTGGGCCTTACCTCCTACAATGAGCAGTTCTTC. Translation gives CASSTRQVLGLTSYNEQFF. The chain has TRBV18 and TRBJ2-1, with D perhaps matching TRBD1 (6 bases). Per the germline V gene, CDR1 is KGHSH and CDR2 is LQKENI. Trimming took 5 bases from V and 0 from J, leaving 23 bases between them. The CDR3 spans 19 residues.

Written as DNA, the CDR3 is TGTGCCAGCACCATGGACAGGGGGCTCTACAATGAGCAGTTCTTC. It is translated as CASTMDRGLYNEQFF. The rearrangement links TRBV11-2 to TRBJ2-1; 11 bases fit TRBD1. The CDR3 consists of 15 residues. Germline CDR1 reads SGHAT; CDR2 reads FQNNGV. The J segment lost 3 bases and the V segment lost 7 bases, leaving 5 bases of the junction unmatched.

V gene TRBV6-5 combines with J gene TRBJ1-6, with TRBD1 matching over 8 bases. The CDR3 totals 16 residues. Per the germline V gene, CDR1 is MNHEY and CDR2 is SVGAGI. Trimming at V came to 4 bases and at J to 7 bases, leaving 9 bases not matched to a gene. CDR3 in DNA: TGTGCCAGCAGTTCGATGTGGACAGGGAGGAATTCACCCCTCCACTTT. Translated, it gives CASSSMWTGRNSPLHF.

This rearrangement joins TRBV30 to TRBJ1-2, with 7 positions matching TRBD1. The CDR3 runs 12 residues. The germline CDR1 and CDR2 sequences are GTSNPN and SVGIG (reference sequence). V shed 2 bases, J shed 8 bases, and the junction held 5 bases outside the gene matches. As DNA, the CDR3 is TGTGCCTGGAGTCCCCTCAGGGGGGGCTACACCTTC. Encoded protein: CAWSPLRGGYTF. The full variable domain, its missing parts supplied by reference TRBV30 and TRBJ1-2, is SQTIHQWPATLVQPVGSPLSLECTVEGTSNPNLYWYRQAAGRGLQLLFYSVGIGQISSEVPQNLSASRPQDRQFILSSKKLLLSDSGFYLCAWSPLRGGYTFGSGTRLTVV.

This chain connects TRBV5-1 to TRBJ1-5, with D perhaps TRBD1 (5 bases). Germline V gene data show CDR1 as SGHRS and CDR2 as YFSETQ. The CDR3 spans 13 residues. V was cut by 5 bases and J by 2 bases, with 8 bases left in between. CDR3 coding DNA: TGCGCCAGCAGTCAGACAGGCAATCAGCCCCAGCATTTT. This codes for CASSQTGNQPQHF.

J is TRBJ1-1 and V is TRBV11-2; unclear D gene. Germline CDR1 SGHAT, CDR2 FQNNGV. V was clipped by 3 bases and J by 9 bases, with 17 bases between them. CDR3 size: 14 residues. CDR3 in amino acids: CASSFAVERDKAFF. In nucleotides, the CDR3 is TGTGCCAGCAGCTTTGCGGTGGAGCGGGATAAAGCTTTCTTT.

J is TRBJ2-2 and V is TRBV5-6; D remains unclear. Germline loops: CDR1 SGHDT, CDR2 YYEEEE. Trimming took 0 bases from V and 8 from J, leaving 8 bases between them. The CDR3 extends over 13 amino acids. The CDR3 loop reads CASSLVYSGELFF. In nucleotides, the CDR3 is TGTGCCAGCAGCTTGGTCTATTCGGGGGAGCTGTTTTTT.

J is TRBJ2-3 and V is TRBV2; D might be TRBD1 (5 bases). V lost 0 bases and J 14 bases, leaving 15 bases between the germline ends. Germline loops: CDR1 SNHLY, CDR2 FYNNEI. This CDR3 has 13 amino acids. The CDR3 spells CASSEAGRGRWYF. DNA of the CDR3: TGTGCCAGCAGTGAAGCAGGAAGGGGCCGTTGGTATTTT.